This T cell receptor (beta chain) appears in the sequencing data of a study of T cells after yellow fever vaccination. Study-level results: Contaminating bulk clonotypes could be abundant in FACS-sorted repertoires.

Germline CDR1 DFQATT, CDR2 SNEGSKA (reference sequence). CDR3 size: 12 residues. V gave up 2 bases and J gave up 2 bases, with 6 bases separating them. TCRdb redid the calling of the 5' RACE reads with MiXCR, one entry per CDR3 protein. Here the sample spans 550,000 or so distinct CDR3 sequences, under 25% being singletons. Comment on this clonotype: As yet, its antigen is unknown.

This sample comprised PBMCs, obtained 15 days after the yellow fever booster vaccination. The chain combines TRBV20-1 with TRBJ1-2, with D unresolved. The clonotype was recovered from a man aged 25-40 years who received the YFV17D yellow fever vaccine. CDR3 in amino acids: CSARWENYGYTF. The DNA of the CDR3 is TGCAGTGCTAGATGGGAAAACTATGGCTACACCTTC.